This T cell receptor (beta chain) appears in the sequencing data of a study of identical twins. General study findings and limits: Researchers reported weaker excess twin sharing in beta out-of-frame sequences.

TCRdb fed the 5' RACE reads into MiXCR, producing one record per CDR3 protein. Here the sample spans 200,000 to 250,000 distinct CDR3 sequences, under 12% being singletons. This clonotype has only a few counts. Antigen specificity is unknown. Sequence at one end of the junction differs from germline and may be a read error. This CDR3 is built from 13 residues. CDR1 is MNHEY, CDR2 SMNVEV, per germline (reference sequence). The chain employs TRBV27 and TRBJ2-5, with TRBD1 as a possible D gene (6 bases). The specimen was memory T cells sorted from blood. The source of this sequence is a middle-aged man in good health. The CDR3 here is CASSPGQQEPQYF. CDR3 nucleotides: TGTGCCAGCAGCCCAGGACAGCAAGAGCCCCAGTACTTC.